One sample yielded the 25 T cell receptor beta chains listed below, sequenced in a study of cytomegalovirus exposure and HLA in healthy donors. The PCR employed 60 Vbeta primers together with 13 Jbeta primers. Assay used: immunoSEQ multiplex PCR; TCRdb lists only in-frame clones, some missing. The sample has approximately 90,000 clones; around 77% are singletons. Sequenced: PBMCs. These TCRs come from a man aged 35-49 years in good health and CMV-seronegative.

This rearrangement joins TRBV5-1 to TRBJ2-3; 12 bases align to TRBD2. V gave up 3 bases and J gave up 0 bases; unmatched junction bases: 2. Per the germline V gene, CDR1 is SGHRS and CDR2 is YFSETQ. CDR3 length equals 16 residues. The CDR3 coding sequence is TGCGCCAGCAGCTACGGACTAGCGGGGAGCACAGATACGCAGTATTTT. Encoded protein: CASSYGLAGSTDTQYF.

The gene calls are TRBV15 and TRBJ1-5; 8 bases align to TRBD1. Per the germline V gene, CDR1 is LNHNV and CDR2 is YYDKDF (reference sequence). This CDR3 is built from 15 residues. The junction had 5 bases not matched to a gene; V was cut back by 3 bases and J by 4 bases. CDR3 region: CATSRAGQGNQPQHF. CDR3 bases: TGTGCCACCAGCAGGGCCGGACAGGGTAATCAGCCCCAGCATTTT.

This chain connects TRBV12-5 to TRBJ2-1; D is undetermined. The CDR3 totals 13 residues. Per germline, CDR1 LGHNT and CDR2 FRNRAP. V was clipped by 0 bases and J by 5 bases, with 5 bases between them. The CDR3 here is CASGLVSDNEQFF. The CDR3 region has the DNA TGTGCTAGTGGTTTGGTTTCGGACAATGAGCAGTTCTTC.

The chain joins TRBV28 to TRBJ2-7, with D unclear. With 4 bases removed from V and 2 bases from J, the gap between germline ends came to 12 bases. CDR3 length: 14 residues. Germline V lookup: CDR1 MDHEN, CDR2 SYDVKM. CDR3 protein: CASSYSTGTYEQYF. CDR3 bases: TGTGCCAGCAGTTATTCAACGGGTACCTACGAGCAGTACTTC.

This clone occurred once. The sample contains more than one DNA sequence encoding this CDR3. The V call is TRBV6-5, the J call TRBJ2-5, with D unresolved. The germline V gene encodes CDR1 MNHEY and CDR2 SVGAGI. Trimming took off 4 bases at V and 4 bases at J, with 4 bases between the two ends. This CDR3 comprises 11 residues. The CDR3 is CASSSRETQYF. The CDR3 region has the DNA TGTGCCAGCAGTTCTAGAGAGACCCAGTACTTC.

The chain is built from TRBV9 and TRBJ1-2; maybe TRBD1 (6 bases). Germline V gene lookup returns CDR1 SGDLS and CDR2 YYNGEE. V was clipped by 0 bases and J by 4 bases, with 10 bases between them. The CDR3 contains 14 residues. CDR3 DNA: TGTGCCAGCAGCGTAGGGTACAGGGCCTATGGCTACACCTTC. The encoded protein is CASSVGYRAYGYTF.

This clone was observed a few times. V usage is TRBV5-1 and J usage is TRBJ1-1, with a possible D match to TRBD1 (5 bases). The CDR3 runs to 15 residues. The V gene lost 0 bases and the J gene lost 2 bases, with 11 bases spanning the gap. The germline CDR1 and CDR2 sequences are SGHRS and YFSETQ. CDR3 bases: TGCGCCAGCAGCTTGGAAAAGACAGCAAACACTGAAGCTTTCTTT. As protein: CASSLEKTANTEAFF.

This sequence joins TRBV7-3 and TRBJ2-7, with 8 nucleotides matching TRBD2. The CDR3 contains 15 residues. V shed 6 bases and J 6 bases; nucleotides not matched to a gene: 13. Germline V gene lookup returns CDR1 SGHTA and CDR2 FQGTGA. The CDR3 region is CASRPIPGLVPEQYF. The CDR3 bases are TGTGCCAGCAGACCAATTCCGGGACTAGTCCCCGAGCAGTACTTC.

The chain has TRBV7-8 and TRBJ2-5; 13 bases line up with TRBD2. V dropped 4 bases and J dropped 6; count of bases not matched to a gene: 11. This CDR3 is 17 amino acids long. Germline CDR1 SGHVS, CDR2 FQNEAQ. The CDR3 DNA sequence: TGTGCCAGCAGCTCCGGACTAGCGGGAGTGGTCTTAAAGACCCAGTACTTC. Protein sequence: CASSSGLAGVVLKTQYF.

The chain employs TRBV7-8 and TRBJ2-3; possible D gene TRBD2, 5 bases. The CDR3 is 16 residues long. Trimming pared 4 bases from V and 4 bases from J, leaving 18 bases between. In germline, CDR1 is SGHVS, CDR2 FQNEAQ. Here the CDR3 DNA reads TGTGCCAGCAGCTCAAGGGTGAGGGAGTCCGCAGATACGCAGTATTTT. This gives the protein CASSSRVRESADTQYF.

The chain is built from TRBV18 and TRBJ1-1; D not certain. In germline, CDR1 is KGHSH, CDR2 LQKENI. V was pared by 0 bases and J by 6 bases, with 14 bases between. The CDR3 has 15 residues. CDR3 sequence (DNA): TGTGCCAGCTCACCACCGTCCGCTACGAGGGCTGAAGCTTTCTTT. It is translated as CASSPPSATRAEAFF.

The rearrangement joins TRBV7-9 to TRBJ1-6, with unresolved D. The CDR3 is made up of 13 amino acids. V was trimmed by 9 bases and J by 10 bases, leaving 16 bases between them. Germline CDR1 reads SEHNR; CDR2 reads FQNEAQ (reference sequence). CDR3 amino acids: CASIGVGGSPLHF. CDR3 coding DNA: TGTGCCAGTATCGGGGTGGGCGGCTCACCCCTCCACTTT.

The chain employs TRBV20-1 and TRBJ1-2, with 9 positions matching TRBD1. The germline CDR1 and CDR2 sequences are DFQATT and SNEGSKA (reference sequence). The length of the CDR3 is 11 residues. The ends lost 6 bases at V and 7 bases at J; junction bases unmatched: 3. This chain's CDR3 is CSARQGGGYTF. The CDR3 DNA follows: TGCAGTGCCAGACAGGGGGGTGGCTACACCTTC.

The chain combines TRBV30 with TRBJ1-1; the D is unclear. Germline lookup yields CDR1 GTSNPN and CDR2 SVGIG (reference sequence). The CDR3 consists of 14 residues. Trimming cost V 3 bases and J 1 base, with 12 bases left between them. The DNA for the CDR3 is TGTGCCTGGAGGCAACCCTCAGGGAACACTGAAGCTTTCTTT. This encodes CAWRQPSGNTEAFF.

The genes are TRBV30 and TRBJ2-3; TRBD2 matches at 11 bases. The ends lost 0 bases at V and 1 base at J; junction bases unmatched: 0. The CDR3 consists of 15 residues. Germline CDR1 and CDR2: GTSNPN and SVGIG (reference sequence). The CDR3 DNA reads TGTGCCTGGAGTGTGGGACTAGCGGGCACAGATACGCAGTATTTT. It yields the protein CAWSVGLAGTDTQYF.

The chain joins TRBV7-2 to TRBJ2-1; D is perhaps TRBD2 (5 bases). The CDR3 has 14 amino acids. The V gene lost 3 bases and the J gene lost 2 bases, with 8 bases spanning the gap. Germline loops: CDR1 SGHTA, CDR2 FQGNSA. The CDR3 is CASSFELAYNEQFF. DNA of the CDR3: TGTGCCAGCAGCTTTGAACTAGCCTACAATGAGCAGTTCTTC.

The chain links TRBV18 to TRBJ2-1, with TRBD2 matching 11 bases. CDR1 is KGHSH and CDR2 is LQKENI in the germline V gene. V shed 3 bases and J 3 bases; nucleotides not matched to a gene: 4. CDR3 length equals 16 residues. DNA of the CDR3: TGTGCCAGCTCACCTAGCGGGAGGGCACTCTACAATGAGCAGTTCTTC. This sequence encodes CASSPSGRALYNEQFF.

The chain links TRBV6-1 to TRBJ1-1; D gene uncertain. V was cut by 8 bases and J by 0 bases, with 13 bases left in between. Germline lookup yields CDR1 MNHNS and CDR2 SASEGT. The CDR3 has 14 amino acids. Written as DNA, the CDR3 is TGTGCCAGCGGCCTATGGGCCATGAACACTGAAGCTTTCTTT. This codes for CASGLWAMNTEAFF.

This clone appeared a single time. This CDR3 reads CASKVQGQGNSPLHF. DNA for the CDR3: TGTGCCAGCAAGGTACAGGGGCAGGGTAATTCACCCCTCCACTTT. This chain joins TRBV11-2 and TRBJ1-6, with 7 bases matching TRBD1. V trimming: 7 bases; J trimming: 6 bases; junction bases outside the gene matches: 9. In germline, CDR1 is SGHAT, CDR2 FQNNGV. The CDR3 is 15 amino acids. Full variable domain (missing parts from reference TRBV11-2 and TRBJ1-6): EAGVAQSPRYKIIEKRQSVAFWCNPISGHATLYWYQQILGQGPKLLIQFQNNGVVDDSQLPKDRFSAERLKGVDSTLKIQPAKLEDSAVYLCASKVQGQGNSPLHFGNGTRLTVT.

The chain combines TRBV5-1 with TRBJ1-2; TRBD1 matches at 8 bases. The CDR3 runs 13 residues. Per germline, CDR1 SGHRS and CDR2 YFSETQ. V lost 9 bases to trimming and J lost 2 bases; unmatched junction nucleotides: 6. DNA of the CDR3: TGCGCCACTCGGACAGGGACCAACTATGGCTACACCTTC. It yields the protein CATRTGTNYGYTF.

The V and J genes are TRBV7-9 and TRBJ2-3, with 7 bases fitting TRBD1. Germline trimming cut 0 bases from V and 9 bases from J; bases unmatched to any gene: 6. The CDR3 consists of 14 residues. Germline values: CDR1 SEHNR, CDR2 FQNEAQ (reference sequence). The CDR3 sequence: CASSLAQQGSTQYF. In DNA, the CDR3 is TGTGCCAGCAGCTTAGCGCAACAGGGGTCCACGCAGTATTTT.

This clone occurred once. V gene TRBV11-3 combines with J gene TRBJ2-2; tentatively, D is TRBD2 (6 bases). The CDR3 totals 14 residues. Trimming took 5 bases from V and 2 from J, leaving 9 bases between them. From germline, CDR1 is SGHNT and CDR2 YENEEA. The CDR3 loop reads CASSHGTNTGELFF. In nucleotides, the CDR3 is TGTGCCAGCAGCCACGGGACTAACACCGGGGAGCTGTTTTTT.

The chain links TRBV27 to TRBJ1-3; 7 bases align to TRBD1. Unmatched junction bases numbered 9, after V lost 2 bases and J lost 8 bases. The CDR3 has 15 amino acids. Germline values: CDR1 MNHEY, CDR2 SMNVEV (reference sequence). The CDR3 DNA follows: TGTGCCAGCAGTTTAACCTTTAACAGGGGTGACACCATATATTTT. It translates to CASSLTFNRGDTIYF.

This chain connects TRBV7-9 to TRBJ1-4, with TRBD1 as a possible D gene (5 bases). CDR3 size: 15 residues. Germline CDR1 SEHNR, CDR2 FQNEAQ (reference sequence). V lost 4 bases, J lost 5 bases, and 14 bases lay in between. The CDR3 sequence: CASSSARQGNEKLFF. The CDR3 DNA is TGTGCCAGCAGCTCGGCCCGGCAGGGCAATGAAAAACTGTTTTTT.

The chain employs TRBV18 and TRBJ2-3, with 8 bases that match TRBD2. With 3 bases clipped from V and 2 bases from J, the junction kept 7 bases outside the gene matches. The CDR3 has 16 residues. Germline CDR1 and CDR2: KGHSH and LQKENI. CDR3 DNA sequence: TGTGCCAGCTCACCGCTGGCGGGGGGATACACAGATACGCAGTATTTT. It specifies CASSPLAGGYTDTQYF. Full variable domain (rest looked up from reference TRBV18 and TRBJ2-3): NAGVMQNPRHLVRRRGQEARLRCSPMKGHSHVYWYRQLPEEGLKFMVYLQKENIIDESGMPKERFSAEFPKEGPSILRIQQVVRGDSAAYFCASSPLAGGYTDTQYFGPGTRLTVL.